The 2 T cell receptor beta chains below were found in one sample sequenced in a study of early T cells in non-severe SARS-CoV-2 infection. A single record per CDR3 protein comes from TCRdb applying MiXCR to the 5' RACE reads. The sample yields about 35,000 distinct CDR3 sequences, 5.8% seen once. Input material: whole blood. These receptor sequences come from an adult who was a healthcare worker with PCR-confirmed SARS-CoV-2 infection or an uninfected control (not recorded which).

In this sample, this clonotype turned up many times. The rearrangement joins TRBV3-1 to TRBJ2-1; D may be TRBD1 (6 bases). Trimming removed 1 base at V and 8 bases at J, with 9 bases between. Germline V lookup: CDR1 LGHDT, CDR2 YNNKEL (reference sequence). The CDR3 spans 13 residues. The CDR3 is CASSQAGADEQFF. In DNA, the CDR3 is TGTGCCAGCAGCCAAGCAGGGGCCGATGAGCAGTTCTTC.

In its sample, this clonotype was seen a few times. This chain connects TRBV7-2 to TRBJ2-1, with 10 bases lining up with TRBD1. This CDR3 region has 16 residues. Germline loops: CDR1 SGHTA, CDR2 FQGNSA. Losses at the gene ends were 1 base for V and 3 bases for J; bases not matched to a gene: 3. The CDR3 nucleotides read TGTGCCAGCAGCTTAGACGGGACAGGGGTCTACAATGAGCAGTTCTTC. Its translation: CASSLDGTGVYNEQFF. The variable domain in full, with the rest retrieved from reference TRBV7-2 and TRBJ2-1, is GAGVSQSPSNKVTEKGKDVELRCDPISGHTALYWYRQSLGQGLEFLIYFQGNSAPDKSGLPSDRFSAERTGGSVSTLTIQRTQQEDSAVYLCASSLDGTGVYNEQFFGPGTRLTVL.